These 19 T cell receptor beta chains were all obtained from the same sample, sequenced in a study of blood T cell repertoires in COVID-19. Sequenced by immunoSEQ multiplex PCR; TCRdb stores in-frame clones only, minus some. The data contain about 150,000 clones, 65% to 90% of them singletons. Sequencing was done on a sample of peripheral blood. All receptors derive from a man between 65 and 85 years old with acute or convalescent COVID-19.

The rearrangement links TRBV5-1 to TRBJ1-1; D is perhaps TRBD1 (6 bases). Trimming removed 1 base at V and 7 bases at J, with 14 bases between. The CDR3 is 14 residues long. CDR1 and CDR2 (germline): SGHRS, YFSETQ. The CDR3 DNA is TGCGCCAGCAGCTTGAACAACAGGGTAGGTGAAGCTTTCTTT. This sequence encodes CASSLNNRVGEAFF.

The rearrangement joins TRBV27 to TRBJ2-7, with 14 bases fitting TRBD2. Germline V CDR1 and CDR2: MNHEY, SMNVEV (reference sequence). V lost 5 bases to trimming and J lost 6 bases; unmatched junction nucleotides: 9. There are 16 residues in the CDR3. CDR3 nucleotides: TGTGCCAGCAGTACGGGACTAGCGGGAGCTGGGGCCGAGCAGTACTTC. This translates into CASSTGLAGAGAEQYF.

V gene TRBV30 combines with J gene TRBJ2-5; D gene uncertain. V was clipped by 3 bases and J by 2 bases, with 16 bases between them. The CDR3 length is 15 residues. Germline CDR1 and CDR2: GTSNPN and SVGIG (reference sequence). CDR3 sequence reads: CAWSPLVGWQETQYF. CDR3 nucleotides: TGTGCCTGGAGCCCCCTAGTGGGTTGGCAAGAGACCCAGTACTTC.

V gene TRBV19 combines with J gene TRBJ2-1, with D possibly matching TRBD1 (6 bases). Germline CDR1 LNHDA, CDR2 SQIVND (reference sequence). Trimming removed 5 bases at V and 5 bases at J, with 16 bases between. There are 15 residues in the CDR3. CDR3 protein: CASSLTGTPDNEQFF. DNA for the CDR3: TGTGCCAGTAGTCTCACCGGGACACCAGACAATGAGCAGTTCTTC.

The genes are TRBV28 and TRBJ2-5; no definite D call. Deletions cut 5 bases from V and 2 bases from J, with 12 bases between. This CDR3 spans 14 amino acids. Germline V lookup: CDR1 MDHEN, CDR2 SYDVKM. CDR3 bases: TGTGCCAGCAGTCCGTGGAGTGCTCAAGAGACCCAGTACTTC. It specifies CASSPWSAQETQYF.

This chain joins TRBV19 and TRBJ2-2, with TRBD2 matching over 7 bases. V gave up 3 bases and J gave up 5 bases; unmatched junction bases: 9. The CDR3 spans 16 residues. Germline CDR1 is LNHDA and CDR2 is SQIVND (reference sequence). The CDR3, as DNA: TGTGCCAGTAGTATTAGTGGACTAGTACTTACCGGGGAGCTGTTTTTT. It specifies CASSISGLVLTGELFF.

CDR3 sequence (DNA): TGTGCCAGCAGAAAGAGACTAGCGGGAGGAGGGACAGATACGCAGTATTTT. Its translation: CASRKRLAGGGTDTQYF. J is TRBJ2-3 and V is TRBV7-2; 13 bases align to TRBD2. Germline-derived CDR1 and CDR2 are SGHTA and FQGNSA. This CDR3 contains 17 residues. V lost 6 bases and J lost 3; bases outside the gene matches: 9.

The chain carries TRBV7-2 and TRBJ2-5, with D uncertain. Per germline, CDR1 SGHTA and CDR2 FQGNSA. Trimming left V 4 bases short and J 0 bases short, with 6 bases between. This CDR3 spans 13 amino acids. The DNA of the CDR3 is TGTGCCAGCAGCTCCGCGTACCAAGAGACCCAGTACTTC. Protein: CASSSAYQETQYF.

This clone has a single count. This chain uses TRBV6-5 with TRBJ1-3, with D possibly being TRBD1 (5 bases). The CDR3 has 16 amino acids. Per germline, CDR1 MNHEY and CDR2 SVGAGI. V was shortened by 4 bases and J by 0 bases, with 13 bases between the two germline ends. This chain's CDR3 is CASSFDSLSSGNTIYF. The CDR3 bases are TGTGCCAGCAGTTTCGACAGCTTAAGCTCTGGAAACACCATATATTTT.

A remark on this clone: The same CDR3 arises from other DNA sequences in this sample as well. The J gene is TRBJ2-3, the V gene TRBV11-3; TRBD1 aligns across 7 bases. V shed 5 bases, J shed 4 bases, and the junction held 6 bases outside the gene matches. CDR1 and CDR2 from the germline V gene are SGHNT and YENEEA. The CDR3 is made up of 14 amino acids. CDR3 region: CASSPTGASDTQYF. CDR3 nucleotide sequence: TGTGCCAGCAGCCCCACAGGGGCTTCAGATACGCAGTATTTT. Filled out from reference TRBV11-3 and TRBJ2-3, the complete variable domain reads EAGVVQSPRYKIIEKKQPVAFWCNPISGHNTLYWYLQNLGQGPELLIRYENEEAVDDSQLPKDRFSAERLKGVDSTLKIQPAELGDSAVYLCASSPTGASDTQYFGPGTRLTVL.

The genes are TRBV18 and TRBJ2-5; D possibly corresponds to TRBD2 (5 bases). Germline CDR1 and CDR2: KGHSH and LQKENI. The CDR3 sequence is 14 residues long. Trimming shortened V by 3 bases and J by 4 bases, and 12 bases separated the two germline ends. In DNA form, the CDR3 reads TGTGCCAGCTCACCGGGGAGCTCGAGAGAGACCCAGTACTTC. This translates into CASSPGSSRETQYF.

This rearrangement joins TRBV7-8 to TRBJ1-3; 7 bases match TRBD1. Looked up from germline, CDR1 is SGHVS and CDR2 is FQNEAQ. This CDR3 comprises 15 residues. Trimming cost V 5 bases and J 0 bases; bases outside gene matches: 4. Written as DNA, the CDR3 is TGTGCCAGCAGCCTCCGGGACAGCTCTGGAAACACCATATATTTT. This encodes CASSLRDSSGNTIYF.

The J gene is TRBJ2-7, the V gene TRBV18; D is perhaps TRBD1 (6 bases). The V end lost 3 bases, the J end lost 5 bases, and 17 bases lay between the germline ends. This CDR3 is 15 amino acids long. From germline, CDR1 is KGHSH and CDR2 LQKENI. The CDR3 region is CASSPTRDTSHEQYF. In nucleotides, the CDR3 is TGTGCCAGCTCACCTACTCGGGACACCAGCCACGAGCAGTACTTC.

DNA for the CDR3: TGTGCCAGCAGCTTATGGAGAAACACTGAAGCTTTCTTT. It encodes CASSLWRNTEAFF. The V call is TRBV7-8, the J call TRBJ1-1; no clear D. The ends were cut back, 2 bases at V and 2 bases at J, with 6 bases in the middle. Germline V gene data show CDR1 as SGHVS and CDR2 as FQNEAQ. The CDR3 is 13 amino acids.

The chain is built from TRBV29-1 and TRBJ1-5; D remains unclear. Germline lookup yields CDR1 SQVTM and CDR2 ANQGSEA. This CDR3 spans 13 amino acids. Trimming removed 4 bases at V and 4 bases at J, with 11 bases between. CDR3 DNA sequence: TGCAGCGTTGGGGCAAGTCGGAATCAGCCCCAGCATTTT. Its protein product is CSVGASRNQPQHF.

The CDR3 loop is CASSASGRAYNEQFF. CDR3 DNA: TGTGCCAGCAGCGCAAGCGGGAGGGCCTACAATGAGCAGTTCTTC. V gene TRBV9 combines with J gene TRBJ2-1; 10 bases align to TRBD2. After removal of 3 bases from V and 2 bases from J, the junction contained 2 bases not matched to a gene. Germline-derived CDR1 and CDR2 are SGDLS and YYNGEE. This CDR3 has 15 amino acids.

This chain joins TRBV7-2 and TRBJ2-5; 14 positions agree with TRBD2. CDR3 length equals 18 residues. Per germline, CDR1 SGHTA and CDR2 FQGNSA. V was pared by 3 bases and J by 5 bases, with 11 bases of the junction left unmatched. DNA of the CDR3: TGTGCCAGCAGCTTGGGACTAGCGGGAGTACGGGAGTTGGAGACCCAGTACTTC. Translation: CASSLGLAGVRELETQYF. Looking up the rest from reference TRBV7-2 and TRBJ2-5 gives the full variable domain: GAGVSQSPSNKVTEKGKDVELRCDPISGHTALYWYRQSLGQGLEFLIYFQGNSAPDKSGLPSDRFSAERTGGSVSTLTIQRTQQEDSAVYLCASSLGLAGVRELETQYFGPGTRLLVL.

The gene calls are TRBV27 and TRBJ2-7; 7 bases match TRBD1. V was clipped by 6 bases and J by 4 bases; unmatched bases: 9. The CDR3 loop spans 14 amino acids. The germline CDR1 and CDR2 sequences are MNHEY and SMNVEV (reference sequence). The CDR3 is CASSQTGVPYEQYF. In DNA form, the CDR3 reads TGTGCCAGCAGCCAAACAGGGGTGCCTTACGAGCAGTACTTC.

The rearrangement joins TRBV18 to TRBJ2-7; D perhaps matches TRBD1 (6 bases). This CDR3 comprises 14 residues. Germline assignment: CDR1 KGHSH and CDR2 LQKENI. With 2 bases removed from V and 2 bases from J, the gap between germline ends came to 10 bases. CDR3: CASSPGQNAYEQYF. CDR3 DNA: TGTGCCAGCTCACCAGGACAGAACGCCTACGAGCAGTACTTC.